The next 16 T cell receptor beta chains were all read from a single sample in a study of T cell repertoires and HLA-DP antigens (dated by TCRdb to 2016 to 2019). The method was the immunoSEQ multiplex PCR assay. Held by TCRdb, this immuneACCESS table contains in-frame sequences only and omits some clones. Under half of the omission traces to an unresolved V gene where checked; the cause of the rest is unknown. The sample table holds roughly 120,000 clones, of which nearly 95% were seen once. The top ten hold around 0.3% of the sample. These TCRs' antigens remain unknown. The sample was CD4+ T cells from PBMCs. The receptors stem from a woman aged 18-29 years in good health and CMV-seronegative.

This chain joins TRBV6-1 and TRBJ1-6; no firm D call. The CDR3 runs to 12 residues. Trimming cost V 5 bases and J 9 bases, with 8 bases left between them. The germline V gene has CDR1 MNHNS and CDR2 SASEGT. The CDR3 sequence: CASSFSGSPLHF. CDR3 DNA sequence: TGTGCCAGCAGTTTCAGTGGTTCACCCCTCCACTTT.

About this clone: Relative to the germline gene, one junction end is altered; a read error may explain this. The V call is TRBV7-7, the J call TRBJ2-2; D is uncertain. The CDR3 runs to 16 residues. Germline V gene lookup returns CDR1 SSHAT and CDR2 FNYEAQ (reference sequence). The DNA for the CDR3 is TGTGCTAGCAGCTTATTAAAGACAACGAACACCGGGGAGCTGTTTTTT. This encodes CASSLLKTTNTGELFF.

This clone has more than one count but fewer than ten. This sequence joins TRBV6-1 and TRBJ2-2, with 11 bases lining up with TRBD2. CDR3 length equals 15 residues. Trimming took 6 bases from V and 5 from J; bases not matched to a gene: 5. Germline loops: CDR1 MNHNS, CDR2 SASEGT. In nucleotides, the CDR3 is TGTGCCAGCAGATGGCTAGCGGGAGGAACCGGGGAGCTGTTTTTT. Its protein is CASRWLAGGTGELFF.

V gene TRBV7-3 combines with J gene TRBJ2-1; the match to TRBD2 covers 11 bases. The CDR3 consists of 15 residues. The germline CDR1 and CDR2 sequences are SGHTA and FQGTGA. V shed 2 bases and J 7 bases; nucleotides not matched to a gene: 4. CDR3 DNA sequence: TGTGCCAGCAGCTTAGGTCGACTAGCGGGAAATGAGCAGTTCTTC. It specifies CASSLGRLAGNEQFF.

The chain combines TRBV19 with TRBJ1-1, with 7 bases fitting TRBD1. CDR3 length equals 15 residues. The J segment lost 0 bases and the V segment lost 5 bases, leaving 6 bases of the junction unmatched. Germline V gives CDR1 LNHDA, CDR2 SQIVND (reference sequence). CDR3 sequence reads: CASSPTGVLNTEAFF. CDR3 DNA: TGTGCCAGTAGTCCCACAGGGGTATTGAACACTGAAGCTTTCTTT.

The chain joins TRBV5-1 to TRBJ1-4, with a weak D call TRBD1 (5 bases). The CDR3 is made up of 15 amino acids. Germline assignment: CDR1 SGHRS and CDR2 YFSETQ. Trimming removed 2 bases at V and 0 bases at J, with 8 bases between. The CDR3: CASSFGGATNEKLFF. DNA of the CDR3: TGCGCCAGCAGCTTTGGGGGTGCAACTAATGAAAAACTGTTTTTT.

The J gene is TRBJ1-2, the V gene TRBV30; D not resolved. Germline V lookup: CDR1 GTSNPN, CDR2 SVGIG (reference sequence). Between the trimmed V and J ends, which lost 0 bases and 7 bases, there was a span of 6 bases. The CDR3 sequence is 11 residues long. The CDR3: CAWSVRGGYTF. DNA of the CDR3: TGTGCCTGGAGTGTACGGGGTGGCTACACCTTC.

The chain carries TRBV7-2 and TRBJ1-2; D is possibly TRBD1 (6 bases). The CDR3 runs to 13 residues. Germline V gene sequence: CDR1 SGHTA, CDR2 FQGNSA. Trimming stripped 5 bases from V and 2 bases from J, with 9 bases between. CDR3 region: CASSQDRNYGYTF. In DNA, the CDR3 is TGTGCCAGCAGCCAGGACAGAAACTATGGCTACACCTTC.

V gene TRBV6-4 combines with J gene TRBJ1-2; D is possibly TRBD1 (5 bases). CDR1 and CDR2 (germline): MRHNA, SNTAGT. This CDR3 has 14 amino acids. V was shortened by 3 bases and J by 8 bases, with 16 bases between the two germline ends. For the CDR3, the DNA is TGTGCCAGCAGTGAGAACCGGGACTTTGGGGGCTACACCTTC. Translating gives CASSENRDFGGYTF.

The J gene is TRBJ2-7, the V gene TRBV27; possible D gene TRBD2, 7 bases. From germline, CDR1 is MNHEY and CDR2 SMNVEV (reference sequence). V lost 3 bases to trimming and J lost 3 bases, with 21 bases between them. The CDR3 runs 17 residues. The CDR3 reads CASSFRGGRKENYEQYV. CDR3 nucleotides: TGTGCCAGCAGTTTTAGGGGGGGCCGTAAGGAAAACTACGAGCAGTACGTC.

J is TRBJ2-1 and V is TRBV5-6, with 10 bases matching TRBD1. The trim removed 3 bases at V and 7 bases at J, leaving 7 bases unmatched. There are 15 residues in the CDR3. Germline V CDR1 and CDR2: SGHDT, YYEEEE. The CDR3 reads CASSWLDRGVNEQFF. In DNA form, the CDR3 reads TGTGCCAGCAGCTGGCTGGACAGGGGGGTGAATGAGCAGTTCTTC.

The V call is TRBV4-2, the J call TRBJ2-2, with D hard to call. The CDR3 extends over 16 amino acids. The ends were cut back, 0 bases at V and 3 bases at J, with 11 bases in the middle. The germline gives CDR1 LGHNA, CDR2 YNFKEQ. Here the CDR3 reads CASSQEGSSHTGELFF. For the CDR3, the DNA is TGTGCCAGCAGCCAAGAGGGTTCTTCCCACACCGGGGAGCTGTTTTTT.

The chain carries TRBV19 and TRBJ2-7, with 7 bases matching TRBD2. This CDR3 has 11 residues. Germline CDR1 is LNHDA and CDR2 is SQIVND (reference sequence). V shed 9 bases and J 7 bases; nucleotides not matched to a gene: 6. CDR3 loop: CARQAGVEQYV. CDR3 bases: TGTGCCAGGCAGGCGGGAGTGGAGCAGTACGTC.

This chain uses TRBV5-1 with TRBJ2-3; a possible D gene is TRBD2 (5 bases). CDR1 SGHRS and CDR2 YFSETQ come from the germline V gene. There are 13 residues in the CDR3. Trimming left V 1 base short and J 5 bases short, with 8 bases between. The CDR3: CASSLSLGDTQYF. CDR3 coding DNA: TGCGCCAGCAGCTTGTCACTAGGAGATACGCAGTATTTT.

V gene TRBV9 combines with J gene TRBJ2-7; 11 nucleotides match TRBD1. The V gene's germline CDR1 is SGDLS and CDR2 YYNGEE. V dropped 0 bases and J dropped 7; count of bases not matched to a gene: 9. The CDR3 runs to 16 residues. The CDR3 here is CASSVGPGQGAREQYF. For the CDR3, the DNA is TGTGCCAGCAGCGTAGGACCCGGACAGGGGGCCAGAGAGCAGTACTTC.

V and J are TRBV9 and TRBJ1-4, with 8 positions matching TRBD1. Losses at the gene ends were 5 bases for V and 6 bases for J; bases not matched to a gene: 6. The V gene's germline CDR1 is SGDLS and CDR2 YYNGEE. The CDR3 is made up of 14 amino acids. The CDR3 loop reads CASSYGQGDEKLFF. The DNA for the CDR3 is TGTGCCAGCAGTTACGGACAGGGTGATGAAAAACTGTTTTTT.